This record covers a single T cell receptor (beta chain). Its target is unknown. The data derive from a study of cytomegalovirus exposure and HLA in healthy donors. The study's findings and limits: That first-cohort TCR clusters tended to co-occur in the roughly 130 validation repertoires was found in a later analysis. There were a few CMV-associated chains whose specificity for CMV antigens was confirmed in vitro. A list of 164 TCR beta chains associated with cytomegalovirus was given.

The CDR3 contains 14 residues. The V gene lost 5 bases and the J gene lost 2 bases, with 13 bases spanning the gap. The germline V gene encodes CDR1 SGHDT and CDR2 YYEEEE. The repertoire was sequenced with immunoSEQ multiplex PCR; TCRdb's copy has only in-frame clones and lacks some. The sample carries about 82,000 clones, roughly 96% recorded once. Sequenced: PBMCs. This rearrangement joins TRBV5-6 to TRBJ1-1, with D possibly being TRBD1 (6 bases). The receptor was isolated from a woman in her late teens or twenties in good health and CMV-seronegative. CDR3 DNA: TGTGCCAGCAGACCTTTGGACAGAAACACTGAAGCTTTCTTT. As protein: CASRPLDRNTEAFF. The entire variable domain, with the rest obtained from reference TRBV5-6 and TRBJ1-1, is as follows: DAGVTQSPTHLIKTRGQQVTLRCSPKSGHDTVSWYQQALGQGPQFIFQYYEEEERQRGNFPDRFSGHQFPNYSSELNVNALLLGDSALYLCASRPLDRNTEAFFGQGTRLTVV.